These T cell receptor beta chains were read from a single sample in a study of vaccination and CD4 T cells after COVID-19. Antigens for these TCRs are unknown. Using its own MiXCR run on the PCR reads, TCRdb lists one record per CDR3 protein. The table has some 14,000 distinct CDR3 sequences, roughly 58% seen once. The material sequenced was cultured CD4+ T cells from blood, taken after SARS-CoV-2 vaccination. These receptors were obtained from a human donor with COVID-19. CDR3s include the opening cysteine and the closing phenylalanine or tryptophan. Fields, in order: V gene, D gene, J gene, clone size, CDR3 protein, CDR3 DNA. D genes are given only for firm matches. Part of the rows lack a size; the others show once, few, many or a class for expanded clones.

>TRBV7-9|-|TRBJ2-1|-
CASSLEVAGEQFF
TGTGCCAGCAGCTTAGAAGTTGCGGGGGAGCAGTTCTTC
>TRBV11-2|TRBD2|TRBJ2-3|-
CASSLWTSGKSTDTQYF
TGTGCCAGCAGCTTGTGGACTAGCGGGAAAAGCACAGATACGCAGTATTTT
>TRBV12-3/TRBV12-4|-|TRBJ2-7|-
CASSPRTANYYEQYF
TGTGCCAGCAGCCCAAGGACAGCTAATTACTACGAGCAGTACTTC
>TRBV20-1|TRBD1|TRBJ1-1|-
CSASGDSMNTEAFF
TGCAGTGCTAGCGGGGACAGTATGAACACTGAAGCTTTCTTT
>TRBV28|-|TRBJ2-3|-
CASTSGGTDTQYF
TGTGCCAGCACCTCCGGAGGGACAGATACGCAGTATTTT
>TRBV6-5|-|TRBJ2-7|-
CASSYSSGRSSYEQYF
TGTGCCAGCAGTTACTCGAGCGGTAGGAGCTCCTACGAGCAGTACTTC
>TRBV20-1|TRBD1|TRBJ2-2|-
CSAPGDRGVVGELFF
TGCAGTGCTCCCGGGGACAGGGGAGTGGTCGGGGAGCTGTTTTTT
>TRBV30|TRBD2|TRBJ2-5|-
CAWGGPMGTKETQYF
TGTGCCTGGGGGGGACCTATGGGGACTAAAGAGACCCAGTACTTC
>TRBV5-4|-|TRBJ1-1|-
CASSLGQSTEAFF
TGTGCCAGCAGCTTGGGACAATCCACTGAAGCTTTCTTT
>TRBV6-1|-|TRBJ1-5|few
CASIGWDQPQHF
TGTGCCAGCATAGGGTGGGATCAGCCCCAGCATTTT
>TRBV20-1|-|TRBJ1-3|-
CSALGQNSGNTIYF
TGCAGTGCCCTTGGACAGAACTCTGGAAACACCATATATTTT
>TRBV5-3|TRBD1|TRBJ1-2|-
CARSSKGQGASNYGYTF
TGTGCCAGAAGCTCAAAGGGACAGGGGGCTTCGAACTATGGCTACACCTTC
>TRBV6-1|-|TRBJ2-3|-
CASGRDTDTQYF
TGTGCCAGCGGAAGGGACACAGATACGCAGTATTTT
>TRBV28|TRBD2|TRBJ2-1|-
CASSHKAGGRNEQFF
TGTGCCAGCAGTCATAAAGCGGGGGGGCGCAATGAGCAGTTCTTC
>TRBV11-3|-|TRBJ2-1|-
CASSLADRWQFF
TGTGCCAGCAGCTTAGCCGACCGATGGCAGTTCTTC
>TRBV2|-|TRBJ2-7|-
CASTPDTYEQYF
TGTGCCAGCACCCCGGACACATACGAGCAGTACTTC
>TRBV20-1|TRBD2|TRBJ2-2|-
CSARDLAGGGTGELFF
TGCAGTGCTAGAGATTTAGCGGGGGGTGGCACCGGGGAGCTGTTTTTT
>TRBV20-1|TRBD2|TRBJ2-3|-
CSAEMGSSGLTTDTQYF
TGCAGTGCTGAGATGGGGTCTAGCGGTCTTACCACAGATACGCAGTATTTT
>TRBV4-1|-|TRBJ1-1|-
CASSQGQGRAEAFF
TGCGCCAGCAGCCAAGGTCAGGGTCGGGCTGAAGCTTTCTTT
>TRBV6-1|-|TRBJ1-5|-
CASGRRSNQPQHF
TGTGCCTCTGGGCGGAGGAGCAATCAGCCCCAGCATTTT
>TRBV6-2/TRBV6-3|TRBD1|TRBJ2-2|few
CASSRDRGPITGELFF
TGTGCCAGCAGCAGGGACAGGGGACCGATCACCGGGGAGCTGTTTTTT
>TRBV18|-|TRBJ1-1|-
CASSPGMGAVTEAFF
TGTGCCAGCTCACCAGGTATGGGGGCTGTCACTGAAGCTTTCTTT
>TRBV6-2/TRBV6-3|TRBD1|TRBJ2-5|-
CASSYAGQGKETQYF
TGTGCCAGCAGTTACGCCGGACAGGGGAAAGAGACCCAGTACTTC
>TRBV20-1|TRBD2|TRBJ2-7|-
CSASTSGDEQYF
TGCAGTGCTTCCACTAGCGGCGATGAGCAGTACTTC
>TRBV28|-|TRBJ1-2|-
CASSVVRGNYGYTF
TGTGCCAGCAGTGTAGTGAGGGGTAACTATGGCTACACCTTC
>TRBV6-4|-|TRBJ1-1|-
CASSAVPGAEAFF
TGTGCCAGCAGTGCGGTCCCGGGAGCTGAAGCTTTCTTT
>TRBV11-2|-|TRBJ2-1|-
CASSLGTEGNEQFF
TGTGCCAGCAGCTTAGGGACGGAGGGCAATGAGCAGTTCTTC
>TRBV7-3|TRBD1|TRBJ2-4|-
CASSLGQGSIQYF
TGTGCCAGCAGCTTGGGACAGGGGAGCATTCAGTACTTC
>TRBV5-1|-|TRBJ1-6|-
CASSLDTRSHSPLHF
TGCGCCAGCAGCTTGGATACACGATCGCATTCACCCCTCCACTTT
>TRBV19|TRBD1|TRBJ1-1|-
CASREDRGRGEAFF
TGTGCCAGTAGAGAGGACAGGGGGCGAGGTGAAGCTTTCTTT
>TRBV20-1|-|TRBJ1-3|-
CSASRPGQASGNTIYF
TGCAGTGCTAGCCGACCGGGACAAGCCTCTGGAAACACCATATATTTT
>TRBV6-1|-|TRBJ1-5|few
CASSDLVDQPQHF
TGTGCCAGCAGTGATTTGGTTGATCAGCCCCAGCATTTT
>TRBV6-1|TRBD1|TRBJ2-3|few
CASSPDRGQGTDTQYF
TGTGCCAGCAGTCCGGACAGGGGGCAGGGCACAGATACGCAGTATTTT
>TRBV24-1|-|TRBJ2-1|-
CATSDLWGGLGSYNEQFF
TGTGCCACCAGTGATTTGTGGGGGGGGCTCGGCTCCTACAATGAGCAGTTCTTC
>TRBV5-6|TRBD2|TRBJ2-7|-
CASSSLAGLAGGVNEQYF
TGTGCCAGCAGCTCCCTCGCCGGACTAGCGGGGGGAGTCAACGAGCAGTACTTC
>TRBV5-1|-|TRBJ1-2|once
CASSLATSGGGYGYTF
TGCGCCAGCAGCTTGGCCACATCGGGCGGCGGCTATGGCTACACCTTC
>TRBV20-1|-|TRBJ1-2|-
CSARDPALNYGYTF
TGCAGTGCTAGAGACCCAGCCCTAAACTATGGCTACACCTTC
>TRBV25-1|-|TRBJ1-1|few
CASRDGMNTEAFF
TGTGCCAGCAGAGACGGCATGAACACTGAAGCTTTCTTT
>TRBV27|TRBD1|TRBJ2-2|-
CASSSGLRDRRFRELFF
TGTGCCAGCAGTTCCGGCCTCCGGGACAGGCGGTTTCGGGAGCTGTTTTTT
>TRBV7-2|TRBD1|TRBJ2-7|few
CASSPRDRGPNEQYF
TGTGCCAGCAGCCCCCGGGACAGGGGACCAAACGAGCAGTACTTC
>TRBV6-5|-|TRBJ2-1|-
CASSYSKAPSYNEQFF
TGTGCCAGCAGTTACTCGAAGGCTCCGTCCTACAATGAGCAGTTCTTC
>TRBV20-1|-|TRBJ2-5|few
CSALGLQETQYF
TGCAGTGCTCTAGGGCTCCAAGAGACCCAGTACTTC
>TRBV12-3/TRBV12-4|TRBD2|TRBJ2-5|-
CASSPPGREGETQYF
TGTGCCAGCAGTCCCCCGGGCAGGGAGGGAGAGACCCAGTACTTC
>TRBV6-1|-|TRBJ2-7|-
CASSTPSDSYEQYF
TGTGCCAGCAGCACTCCTTCGGACTCCTACGAGCAGTACTTC
>TRBV2|-|TRBJ2-1|-
CASSPHRGTEQFF
TGTGCCAGCAGCCCCCATCGAGGGACAGAGCAGTTCTTC
>TRBV11-2|-|TRBJ1-6|-
CASSLGGTFNSPLHF
TGTGCCAGCAGCTTAGGTGGGACATTCAATTCACCCCTCCACTTT
>TRBV20-1|-|TRBJ2-2|-
CSARDRRPGQTGELFF
TGCAGTGCTAGAGATCGGAGGCCAGGGCAGACCGGGGAGCTGTTTTTT
>TRBV7-3|TRBD2|TRBJ2-5|-
CASSSRAGDEETQYF
TGTGCCAGCAGCTCCCGTGCGGGGGACGAAGAGACCCAGTACTTC
>TRBV7-6|-|TRBJ2-3|-
CASSLGQTARTDTQYF
TGTGCCAGCAGCTTAGGACAGACGGCCCGCACAGATACGCAGTATTTT